This T cell receptor (beta chain) originates from a study of blood T cell repertoires in COVID-19. A Seattle source enrolled patients during active infection and followed them longitudinally. In the authors' methods: Quantification of nucleated cells was approximated via reference gene primer amplification. TCRdb's copy holds only in-frame clones and misses some; the assay was immunoSEQ multiplex PCR. The V and J calls and clone size come from that table; D and trimming were worked out from the DNA. The sample has 150,000 to 200,000 clones, approximately 80% seen once. The CDR3 consists of 15 residues. V was cut by 0 bases and J by 0 bases, with 8 bases left in between. Germline CDR1 LGHNA, CDR2 YSLEER.

This clonotype originated in a woman older than 75 with COVID-19, enrolled during active disease. Sample: peripheral blood. J is TRBJ1-1 and V is TRBV4-3; D gene unclear. In nucleotides, the CDR3 is TGCGCCAGCAGCCAAGATGTAGCTATGAACACTGAAGCTTTCTTT. It translates to CASSQDVAMNTEAFF.